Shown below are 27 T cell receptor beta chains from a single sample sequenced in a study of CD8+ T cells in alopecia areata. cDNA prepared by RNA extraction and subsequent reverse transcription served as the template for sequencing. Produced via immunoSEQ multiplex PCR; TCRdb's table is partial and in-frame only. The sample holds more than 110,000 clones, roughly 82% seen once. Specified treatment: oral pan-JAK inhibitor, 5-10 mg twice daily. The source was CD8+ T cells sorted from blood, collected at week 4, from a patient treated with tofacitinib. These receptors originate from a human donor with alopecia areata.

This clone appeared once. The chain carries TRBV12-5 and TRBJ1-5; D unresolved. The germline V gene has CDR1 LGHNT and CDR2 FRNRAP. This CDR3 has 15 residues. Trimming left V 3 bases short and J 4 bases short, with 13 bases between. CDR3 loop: CASGFAPGKNQPQHF. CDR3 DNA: TGTGCTAGTGGTTTTGCACCAGGAAAGAATCAGCCCCAGCATTTT.

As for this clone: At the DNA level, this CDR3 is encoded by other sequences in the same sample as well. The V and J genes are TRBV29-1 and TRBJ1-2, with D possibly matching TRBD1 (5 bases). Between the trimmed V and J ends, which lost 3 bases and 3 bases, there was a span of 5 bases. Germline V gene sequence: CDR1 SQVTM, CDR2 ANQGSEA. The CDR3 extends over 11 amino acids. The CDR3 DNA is TGCAGCGTTGAGGGGGACTATGGCTACACCTTC. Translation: CSVEGDYGYTF.

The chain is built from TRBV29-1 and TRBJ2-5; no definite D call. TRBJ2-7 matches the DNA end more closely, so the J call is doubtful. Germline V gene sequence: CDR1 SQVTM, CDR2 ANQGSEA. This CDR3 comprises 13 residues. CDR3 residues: CSVEGGSPYEQYF. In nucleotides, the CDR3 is TGCAGCGTTGAAGGCGGCAGCCCCTACGAGCAGTACTTC.

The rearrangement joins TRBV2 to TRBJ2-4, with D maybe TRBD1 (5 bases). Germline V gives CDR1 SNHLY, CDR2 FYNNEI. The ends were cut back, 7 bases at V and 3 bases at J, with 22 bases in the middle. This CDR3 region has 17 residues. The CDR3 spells CASTMSDGRVVKNIQYF. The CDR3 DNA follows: TGTGCCAGCACCATGAGTGACGGCAGGGTCGTCAAAAACATTCAGTACTTC.

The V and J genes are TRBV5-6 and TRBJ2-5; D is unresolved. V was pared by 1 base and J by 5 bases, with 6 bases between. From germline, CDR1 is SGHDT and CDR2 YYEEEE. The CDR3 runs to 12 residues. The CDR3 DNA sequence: TGTGCCAGCAGCTTGACCCGGGAGACCCAGTACTTC. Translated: CASSLTRETQYF.

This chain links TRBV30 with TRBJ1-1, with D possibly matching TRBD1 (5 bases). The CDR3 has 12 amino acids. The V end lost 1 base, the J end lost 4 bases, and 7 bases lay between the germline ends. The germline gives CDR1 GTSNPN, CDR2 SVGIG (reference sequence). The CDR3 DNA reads TGTGCCTGGAGTGCAGGGAGCACTGAAGCTTTCTTT. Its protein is CAWSAGSTEAFF.

This CDR3 is CASSLDLGLEREQYF. Here the CDR3 DNA reads TGTGCCAGCAGCTTGGATCTTGGACTAGAACGCGAGCAGTACTTC. The V gene is TRBV5-4, the J gene TRBJ2-7; 7 bases are a match to TRBD2. The trim removed 0 bases at V and 6 bases at J, leaving 9 bases unmatched. This CDR3 is 15 amino acids long. From germline, CDR1 is SGHNT and CDR2 YYREEE (reference sequence).

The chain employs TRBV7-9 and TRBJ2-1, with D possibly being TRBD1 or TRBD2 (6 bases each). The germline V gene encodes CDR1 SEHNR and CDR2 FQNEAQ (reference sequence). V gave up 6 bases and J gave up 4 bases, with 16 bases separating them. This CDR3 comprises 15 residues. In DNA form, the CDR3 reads TGTGCCAGCAGTCCCACGACGGGGGCGTACAATGAGCAGTTCTTC. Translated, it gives CASSPTTGAYNEQFF.

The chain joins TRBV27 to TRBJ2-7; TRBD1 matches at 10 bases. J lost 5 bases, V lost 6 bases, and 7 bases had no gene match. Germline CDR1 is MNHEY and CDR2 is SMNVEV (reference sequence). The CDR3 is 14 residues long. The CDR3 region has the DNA TGTGCCAGCAGCGCCGGGACAGGGGTACACGAGCAGTACTTC. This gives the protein CASSAGTGVHEQYF.

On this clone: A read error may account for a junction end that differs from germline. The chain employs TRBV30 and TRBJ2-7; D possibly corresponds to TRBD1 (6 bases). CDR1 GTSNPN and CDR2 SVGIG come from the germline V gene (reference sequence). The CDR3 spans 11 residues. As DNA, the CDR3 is TGTGCCTGGAGTGTACAGGGCGGCAAGGACTTC. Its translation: CAWSVQGGKDF.

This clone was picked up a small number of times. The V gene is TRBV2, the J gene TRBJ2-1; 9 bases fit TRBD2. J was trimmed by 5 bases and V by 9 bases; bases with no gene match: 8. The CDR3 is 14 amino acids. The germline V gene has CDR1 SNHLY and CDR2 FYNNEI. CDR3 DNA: TGTGCCAGTCTTAGCGGGGGCGCCGACAATGAGCAGTTCTTC. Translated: CASLSGGADNEQFF.

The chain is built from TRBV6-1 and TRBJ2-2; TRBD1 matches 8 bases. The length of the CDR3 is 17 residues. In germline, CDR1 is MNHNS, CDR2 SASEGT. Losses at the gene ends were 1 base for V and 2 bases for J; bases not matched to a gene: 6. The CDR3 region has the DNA TGTGCCAGCAGTGAAGTGGCAGGGGGCCTAAACACCGGGGAGCTGTTTTTT. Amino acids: CASSEVAGGLNTGELFF.

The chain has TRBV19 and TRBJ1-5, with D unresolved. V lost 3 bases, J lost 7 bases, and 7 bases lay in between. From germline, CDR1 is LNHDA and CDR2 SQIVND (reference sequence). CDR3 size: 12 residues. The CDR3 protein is CASSIGGQPQHF. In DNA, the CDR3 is TGTGCCAGTAGTATTGGAGGCCAGCCCCAGCATTTT.

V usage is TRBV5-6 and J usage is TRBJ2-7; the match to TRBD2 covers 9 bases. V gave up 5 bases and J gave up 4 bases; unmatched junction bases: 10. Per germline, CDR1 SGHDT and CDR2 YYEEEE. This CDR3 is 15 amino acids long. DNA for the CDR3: TGTGCCAGCAGTTCTCGCGGGGGGGCCTGGTACGAGCAGTACTTC. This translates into CASSSRGGAWYEQYF.

The CDR3 region has the DNA TGCAGCGTGCCGGGTAGTGAAGCTTTCTTT. Its translation is CSVPGSEAFF. This rearrangement joins TRBV29-1 to TRBJ1-1; no clear D gene. This CDR3 contains 10 residues. CDR1 is SQVTM, CDR2 ANQGSEA, per germline. V was cut by 6 bases and J by 7 bases, with 9 bases left in between.

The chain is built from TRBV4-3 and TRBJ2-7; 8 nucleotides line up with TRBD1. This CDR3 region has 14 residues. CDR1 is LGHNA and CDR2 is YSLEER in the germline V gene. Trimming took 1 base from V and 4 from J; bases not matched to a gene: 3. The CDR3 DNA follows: TGCGCCAGCAGCCAAGGACAGGGGTTATACGAGCAGTACTTC. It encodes CASSQGQGLYEQYF.

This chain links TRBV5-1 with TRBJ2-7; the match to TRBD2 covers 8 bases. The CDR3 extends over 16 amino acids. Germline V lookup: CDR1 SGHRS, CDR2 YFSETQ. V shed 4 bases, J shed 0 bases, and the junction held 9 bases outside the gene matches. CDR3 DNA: TGCGCCAGCAGCACCTACGGGGGGGCCCTCTCCTACGAGCAGTACTTC. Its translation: CASSTYGGALSYEQYF. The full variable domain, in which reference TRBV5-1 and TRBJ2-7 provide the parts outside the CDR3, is KAGVTQTPRYLIKTRGQQVTLSCSPISGHRSVSWYQQTPGQGLQFLFEYFSETQRNKGNFPGRFSGRQFSNSRSEMNVSTLELGDSALYLCASSTYGGALSYEQYFGPGTRLTVT.

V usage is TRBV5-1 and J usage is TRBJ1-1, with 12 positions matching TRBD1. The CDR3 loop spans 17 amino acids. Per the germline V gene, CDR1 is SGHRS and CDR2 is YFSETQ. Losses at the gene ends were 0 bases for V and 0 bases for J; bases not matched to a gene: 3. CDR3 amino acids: CASSLEGQGAVNTEAFF. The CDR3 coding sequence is TGCGCCAGCAGCTTGGAGGGACAGGGGGCCGTGAACACTGAAGCTTTCTTT.

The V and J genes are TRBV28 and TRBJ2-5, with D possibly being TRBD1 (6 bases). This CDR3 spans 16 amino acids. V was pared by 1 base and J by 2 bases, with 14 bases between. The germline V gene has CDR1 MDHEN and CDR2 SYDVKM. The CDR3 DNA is TGTGCCAGCAGTTTATTCCTGGTCGGACAGCAAGAGACCCAGTACTTC. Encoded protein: CASSLFLVGQQETQYF. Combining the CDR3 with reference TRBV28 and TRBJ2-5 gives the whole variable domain DVKVTQSSRYLVKRTGEKVFLECVQDMDHENMFWYRQDPGLGLRLIYFSYDVKMKEKGDIPEGYSVSREKKERFSLILESASTNQTSMYLCASSLFLVGQQETQYFGPGTRLLVL.

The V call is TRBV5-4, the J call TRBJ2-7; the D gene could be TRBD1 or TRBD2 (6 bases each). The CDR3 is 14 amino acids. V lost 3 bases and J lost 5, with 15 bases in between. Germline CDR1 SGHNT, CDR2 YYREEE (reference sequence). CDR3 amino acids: CASSSRARGDEQYF. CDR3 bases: TGTGCCAGCAGCTCCAGGGCTAGGGGGGACGAGCAGTACTTC.

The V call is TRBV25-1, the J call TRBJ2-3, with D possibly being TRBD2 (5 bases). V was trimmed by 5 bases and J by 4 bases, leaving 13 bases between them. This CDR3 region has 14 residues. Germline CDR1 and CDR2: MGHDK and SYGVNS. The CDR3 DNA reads TGTGCCAGCAGTCGTCTAGCCGGCGCAGATACGCAGTATTTT. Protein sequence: CASSRLAGADTQYF.

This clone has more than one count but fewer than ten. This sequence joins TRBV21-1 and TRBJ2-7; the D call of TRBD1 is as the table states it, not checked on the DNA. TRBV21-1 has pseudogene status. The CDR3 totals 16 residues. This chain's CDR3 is CASSNVVDRGTDEQYF. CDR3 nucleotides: TGTGCCAGCAGCAATGTGGTGGACAGGGGCACGGACGAGCAGTACTTC.

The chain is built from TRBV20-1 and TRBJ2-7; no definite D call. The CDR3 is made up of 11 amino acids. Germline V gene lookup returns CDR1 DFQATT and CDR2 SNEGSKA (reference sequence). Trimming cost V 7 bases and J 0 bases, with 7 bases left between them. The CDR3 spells CSVKSSYEQYF. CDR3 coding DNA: TGCAGTGTAAAGAGCTCCTACGAGCAGTACTTC.

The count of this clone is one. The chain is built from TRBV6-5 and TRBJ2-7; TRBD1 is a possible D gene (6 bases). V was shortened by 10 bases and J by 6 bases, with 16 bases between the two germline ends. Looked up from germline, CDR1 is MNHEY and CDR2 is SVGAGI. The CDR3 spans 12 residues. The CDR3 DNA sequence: TGTGCCATTTCCACAGGGATCGGCGAGCAGTACTTC. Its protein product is CAISTGIGEQYF.

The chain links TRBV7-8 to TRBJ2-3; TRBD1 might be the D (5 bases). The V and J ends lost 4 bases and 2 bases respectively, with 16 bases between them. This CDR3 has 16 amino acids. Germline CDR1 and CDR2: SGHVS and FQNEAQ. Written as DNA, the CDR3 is TGTGCCAGCAGCTACAGGCGGTGGATTATCACAGATACGCAGTATTTT. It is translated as CASSYRRWIITDTQYF.

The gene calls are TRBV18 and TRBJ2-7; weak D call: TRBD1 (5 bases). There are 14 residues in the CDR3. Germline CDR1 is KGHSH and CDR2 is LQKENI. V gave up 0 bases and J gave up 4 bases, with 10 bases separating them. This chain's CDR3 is CASSPPGHRYEQYF. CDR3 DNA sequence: TGTGCCAGCTCACCACCCGGACACCGTTACGAGCAGTACTTC. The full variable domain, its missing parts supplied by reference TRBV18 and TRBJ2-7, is NAGVMQNPRHLVRRRGQEARLRCSPMKGHSHVYWYRQLPEEGLKFMVYLQKENIIDESGMPKERFSAEFPKEGPSILRIQQVVRGDSAAYFCASSPPGHRYEQYFGPGTRLTVT.

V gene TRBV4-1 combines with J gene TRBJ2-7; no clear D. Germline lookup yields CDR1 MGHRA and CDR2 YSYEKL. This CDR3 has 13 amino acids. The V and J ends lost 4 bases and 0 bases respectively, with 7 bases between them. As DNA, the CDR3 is TGCGCCAGCAGCCGAGGCCTCTCCTACGAGCAGTACTTC. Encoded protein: CASSRGLSYEQYF.